This TCR beta chain was observed in a study of blood T cell repertoires in COVID-19. The junction had 6 bases not matched to a gene; V was cut back by 4 bases and J by 12 bases. The germline V gene encodes CDR1 LGHNT and CDR2 FRNRAP. The CDR3 is 13 amino acids. As processed by the authors: Reference gene primer amplification in the assay estimated nucleated cell counts. Generated by immunoSEQ multiplex PCR, the TCRdb table keeps only in-frame clones and is missing some. V and J calls and clone size come straight from that table; D and trimming were deduced from the DNA. The table records 95,000 to 120,000 clones, 85% of them present only once.

The gene calls are TRBV12-5 and TRBJ2-1, with 10 bases aligning to TRBD1. Sequencing was done on a sample of peripheral blood. This sequence originates from a human donor in a cohort sampled during active COVID-19. CDR3 in DNA: TGTGCTAGTGGTTCCGGACAGGGGGTTTGGCAGTTCTTC. Its translation is CASGSGQGVWQFF.